By frequency in the sample, the clone carrying this T cell receptor beta chain is medium-sized. No antigen is known for it. The data were obtained in a study of T cell repertoires in aging, cancer and after chemotherapy. Study results and caveats: Lymphoid organ infiltration in hematological cancer patients may impair thymic emigration or peripheral T cell expansion. These repertoire data do not allow conclusions about immunological memory after chemotherapy. Untreated cancer patients had significantly lower blood TCR diversity than age-matched healthy donors.

The trim removed 4 bases at V and 4 bases at J, leaving 14 bases unmatched. The CDR3 is made up of 19 amino acids. Germline assignment: CDR1 LNHDA and CDR2 SQIVND (reference sequence). The template was genomic DNA from peripheral blood, not RNA. Rearranged V-D-J TRB sequences were amplified with a mixed TRB-A/B primer pool. TCRdb fed the multiplex PCR reads into MiXCR, producing one record per CDR3 protein. This table holds some 6,000 distinct CDR3 sequences, 21% found once. The V and J genes are TRBV19 and TRBJ2-1; 12 bases agree with TRBD2. This TCR came from a human donor with a blood cancer. The sample consisted of blood. The CDR3 protein is CASSTGRSTSGRGYNEQFF. CDR3 DNA sequence: TGTGCCAGTAGTACAGGACGTTCGACTAGCGGGAGAGGTTACAATGAGCAGTTCTTC. Combining the CDR3 with reference TRBV19 and TRBJ2-1 gives the whole variable domain DGGITQSPKYLFRKEGQNVTLSCEQNLNHDAMYWYRQDPGQGLRLIYYSQIVNDFQKGDIAEGYSVSREKKESFPLTVTSAQKNPTAFYLCASSTGRSTSGRGYNEQFFGPGTRLTVL.